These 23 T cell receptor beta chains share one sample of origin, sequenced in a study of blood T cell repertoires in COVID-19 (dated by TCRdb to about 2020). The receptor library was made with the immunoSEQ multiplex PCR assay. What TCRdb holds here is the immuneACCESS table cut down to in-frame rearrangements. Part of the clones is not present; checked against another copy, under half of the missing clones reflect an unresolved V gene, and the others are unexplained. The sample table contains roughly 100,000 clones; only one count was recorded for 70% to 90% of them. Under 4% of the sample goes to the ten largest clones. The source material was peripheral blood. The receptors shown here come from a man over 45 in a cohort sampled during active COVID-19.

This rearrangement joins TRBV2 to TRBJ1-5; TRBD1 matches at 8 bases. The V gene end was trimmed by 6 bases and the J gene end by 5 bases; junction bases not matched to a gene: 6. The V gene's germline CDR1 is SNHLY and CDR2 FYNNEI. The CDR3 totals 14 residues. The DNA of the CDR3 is TGTGCCAGCAGCAGACAGGGGAAGGATCAGCCCCAGCATTTT. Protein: CASSRQGKDQPQHF.

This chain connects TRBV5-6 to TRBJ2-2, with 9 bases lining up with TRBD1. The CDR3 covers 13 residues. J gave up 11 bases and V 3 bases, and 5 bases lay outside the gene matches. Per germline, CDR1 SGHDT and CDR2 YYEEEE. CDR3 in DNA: TGTGCCAGCAGCTGGGACAGGGTAGATGAGCTGTTTTTT. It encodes CASSWDRVDELFF.

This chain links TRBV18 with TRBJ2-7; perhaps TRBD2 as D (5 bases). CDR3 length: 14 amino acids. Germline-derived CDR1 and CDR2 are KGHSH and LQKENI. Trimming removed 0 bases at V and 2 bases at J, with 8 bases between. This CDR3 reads CASSPPPGTYEQYF. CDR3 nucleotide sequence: TGTGCCAGCTCACCACCGCCCGGGACCTACGAGCAGTACTTC.

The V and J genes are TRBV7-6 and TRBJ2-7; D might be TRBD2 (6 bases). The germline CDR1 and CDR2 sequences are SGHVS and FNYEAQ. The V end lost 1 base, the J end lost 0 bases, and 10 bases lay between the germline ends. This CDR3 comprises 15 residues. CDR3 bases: TGTGCCAGCAGCTTAGATCGCGGGGTCTCCTACGAGCAGTACTTC. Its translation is CASSLDRGVSYEQYF.

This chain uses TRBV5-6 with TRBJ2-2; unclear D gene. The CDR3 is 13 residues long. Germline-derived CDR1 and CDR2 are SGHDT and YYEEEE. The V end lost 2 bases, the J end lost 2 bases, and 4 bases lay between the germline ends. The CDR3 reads CASSFQNTGELFF. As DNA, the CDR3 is TGTGCCAGCAGCTTTCAAAACACCGGGGAGCTGTTTTTT.

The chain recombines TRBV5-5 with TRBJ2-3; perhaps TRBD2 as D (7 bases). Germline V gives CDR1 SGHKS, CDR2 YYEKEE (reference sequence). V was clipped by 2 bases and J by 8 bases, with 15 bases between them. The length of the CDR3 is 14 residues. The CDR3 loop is CASSFGGAQGTQYF. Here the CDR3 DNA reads TGTGCCAGCAGCTTTGGGGGGGCCCAGGGTACGCAGTATTTT.

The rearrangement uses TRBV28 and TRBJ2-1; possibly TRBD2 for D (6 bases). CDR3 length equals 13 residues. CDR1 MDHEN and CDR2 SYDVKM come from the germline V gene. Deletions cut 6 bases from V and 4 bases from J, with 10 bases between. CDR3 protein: CASSVGGYNEQFF. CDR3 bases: TGTGCCAGCAGCGTGGGGGGATACAATGAGCAGTTCTTC.

The CDR3 coding sequence is TGTGCCAGTAGTACCTCTAGCGGGGGTGAGACCCAGTACTTC. This translates into CASSTSSGGETQYF. The chain is built from TRBV19 and TRBJ2-5; 10 bases fit TRBD2. The CDR3 contains 14 residues. Germline CDR1 reads LNHDA; CDR2 reads SQIVND (reference sequence). V was clipped by 4 bases and J by 5 bases; unmatched bases: 4. Based on the CDR3 plus reference TRBV19 and TRBJ2-5, the full variable domain is DGGITQSPKYLFRKEGQNVTLSCEQNLNHDAMYWYRQDPGQGLRLIYYSQIVNDFQKGDIAEGYSVSREKKESFPLTVTSAQKNPTAFYLCASSTSSGGETQYFGPGTRLLVL.

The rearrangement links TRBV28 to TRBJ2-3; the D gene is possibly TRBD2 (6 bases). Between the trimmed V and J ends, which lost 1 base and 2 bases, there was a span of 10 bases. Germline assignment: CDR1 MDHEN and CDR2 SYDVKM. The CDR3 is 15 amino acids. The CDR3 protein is CASSLSEGNTDTQYF. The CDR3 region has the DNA TGTGCCAGCAGTTTATCGGAGGGGAACACAGATACGCAGTATTTT.

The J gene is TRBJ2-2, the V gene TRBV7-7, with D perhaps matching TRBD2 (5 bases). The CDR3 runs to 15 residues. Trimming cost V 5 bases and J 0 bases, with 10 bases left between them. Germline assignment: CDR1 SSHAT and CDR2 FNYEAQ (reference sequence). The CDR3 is CASSLAGSNTGELFF. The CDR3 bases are TGTGCCAGCAGCCTGGCGGGCTCGAACACCGGGGAGCTGTTTTTT. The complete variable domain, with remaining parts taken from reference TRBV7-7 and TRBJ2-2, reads GAGVSQSPRYKVTKRGQDVTLRCDPISSHATLYWYQQALGQGPEFLTYFNYEAQPDKSGLPSDRFSAERPEGSISTLTIQRTEQRDSAMYRCASSLAGSNTGELFFGEGSRLTVL.

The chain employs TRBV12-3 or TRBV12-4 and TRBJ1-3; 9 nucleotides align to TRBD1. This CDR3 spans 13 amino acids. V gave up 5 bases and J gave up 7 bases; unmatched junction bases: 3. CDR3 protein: CASSQTGGNTIYF. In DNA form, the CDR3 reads TGTGCCAGCAGTCAGACAGGGGGTAACACCATATATTTT.

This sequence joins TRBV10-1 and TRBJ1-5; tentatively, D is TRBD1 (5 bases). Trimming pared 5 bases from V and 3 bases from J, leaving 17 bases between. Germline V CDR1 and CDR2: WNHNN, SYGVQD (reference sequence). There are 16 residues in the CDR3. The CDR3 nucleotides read TGCGCCAGCAGTCCGGGGGGGGACGCAGACAATCAGCCCCAGCATTTT. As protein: CASSPGGDADNQPQHF.

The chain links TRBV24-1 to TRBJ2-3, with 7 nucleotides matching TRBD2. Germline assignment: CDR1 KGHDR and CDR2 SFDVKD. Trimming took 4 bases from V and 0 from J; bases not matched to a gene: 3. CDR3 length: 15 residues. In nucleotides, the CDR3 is TGTGCCACCAGTGACACGGGGGGTAGCACAGATACGCAGTATTTT. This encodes CATSDTGGSTDTQYF.

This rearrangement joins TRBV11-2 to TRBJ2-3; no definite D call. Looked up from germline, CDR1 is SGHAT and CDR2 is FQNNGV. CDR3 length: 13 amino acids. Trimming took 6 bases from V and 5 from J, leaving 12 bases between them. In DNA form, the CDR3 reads TGTGCCAGCAGTTCAGCTAGAGGAGATACGCAGTATTTT. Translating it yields CASSSARGDTQYF.

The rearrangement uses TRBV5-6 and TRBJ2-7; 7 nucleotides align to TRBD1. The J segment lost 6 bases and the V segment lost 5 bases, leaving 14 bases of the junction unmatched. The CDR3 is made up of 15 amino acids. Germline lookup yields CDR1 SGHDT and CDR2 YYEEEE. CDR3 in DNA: TGTGCCAGCAGTACCGTTCCGACAGGGCTTGGCGAGCAGTACGTC. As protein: CASSTVPTGLGEQYV.

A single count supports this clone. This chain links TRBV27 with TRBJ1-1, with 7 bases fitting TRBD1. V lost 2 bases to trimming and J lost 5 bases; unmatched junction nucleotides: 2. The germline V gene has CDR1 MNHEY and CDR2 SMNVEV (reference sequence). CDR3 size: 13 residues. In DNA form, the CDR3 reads TGTGCCAGCAGTTTAACAGGGGTGACTGAAGCTTTCTTT. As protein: CASSLTGVTEAFF.

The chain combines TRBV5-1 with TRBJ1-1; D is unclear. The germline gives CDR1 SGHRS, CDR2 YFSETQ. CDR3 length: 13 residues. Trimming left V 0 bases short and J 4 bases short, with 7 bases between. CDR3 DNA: TGCGCCAGCAGCTTGGTCACACCCACTGAAGCTTTCTTT. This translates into CASSLVTPTEAFF.

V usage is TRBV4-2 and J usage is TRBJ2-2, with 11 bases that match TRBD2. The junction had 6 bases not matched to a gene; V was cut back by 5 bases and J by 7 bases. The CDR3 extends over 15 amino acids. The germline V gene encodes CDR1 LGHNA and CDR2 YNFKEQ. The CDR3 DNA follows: TGTGCCAGCAGCTTCCTTAGCGGGGGGGACGGGGAGCTGTTTTTT. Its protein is CASSFLSGGDGELFF.

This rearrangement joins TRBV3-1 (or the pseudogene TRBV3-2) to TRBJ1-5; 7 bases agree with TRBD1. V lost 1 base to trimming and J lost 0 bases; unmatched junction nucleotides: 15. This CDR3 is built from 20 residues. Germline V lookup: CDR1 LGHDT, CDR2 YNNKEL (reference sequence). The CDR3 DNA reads TGTGCCAGCAGCCAAGTAAATTTCCGGGACAGTAGCCATAGCAATCAGCCCCAGCATTTT. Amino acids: CASSQVNFRDSSHSNQPQHF.

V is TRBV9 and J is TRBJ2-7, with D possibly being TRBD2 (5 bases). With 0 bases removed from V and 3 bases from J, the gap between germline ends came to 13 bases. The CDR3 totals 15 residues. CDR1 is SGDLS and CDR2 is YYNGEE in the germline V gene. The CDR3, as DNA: TGTGCCAGCAGCGTAGCTCCTAACGGACTCTACGAGCAGTACTTC. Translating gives CASSVAPNGLYEQYF.

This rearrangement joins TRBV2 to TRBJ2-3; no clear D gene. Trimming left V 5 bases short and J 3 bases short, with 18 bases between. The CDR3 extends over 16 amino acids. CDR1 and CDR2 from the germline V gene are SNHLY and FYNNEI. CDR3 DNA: TGTGCCAGCAGTCCCCAGACTGGGTCTAAGACAGATACGCAGTATTTT. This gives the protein CASSPQTGSKTDTQYF.

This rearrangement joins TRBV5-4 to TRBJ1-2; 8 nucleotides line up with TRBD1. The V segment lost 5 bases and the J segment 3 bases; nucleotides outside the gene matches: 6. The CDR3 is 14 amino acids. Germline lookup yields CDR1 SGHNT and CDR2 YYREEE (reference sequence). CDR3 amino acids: CASSRQGSYYGYTF. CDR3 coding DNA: TGTGCCAGCAGTCGACAGGGGTCATACTATGGCTACACCTTC.

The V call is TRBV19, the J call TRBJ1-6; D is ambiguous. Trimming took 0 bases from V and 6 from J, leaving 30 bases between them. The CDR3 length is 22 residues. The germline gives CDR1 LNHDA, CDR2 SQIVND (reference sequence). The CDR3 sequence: CASSIDFFRGFEKVSLNSPLHF. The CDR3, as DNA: TGTGCCAGTAGTATAGATTTCTTCCGAGGATTCGAAAAAGTATCCCTTAATTCACCCCTCCACTTT.